A selection of T cell receptor beta chains follows, all from one sample in a study of blood T cells in healthy people across ages. From the 5' RACE reads, TCRdb called clonotypes with MiXCR, one entry per CDR3 protein. Among 950,000 to 1,200,000 distinct CDR3 sequences listed, more than 30% were seen once. Sequencing was carried out using blood. Receptor source: a man younger than 35 in good health. The CDR3 runs from the conserved cysteine through the conserved F or W. Each record gives: J gene, V gene, CDR3 protein.

>TRBJ1-1|TRBV20-1
CSARTQGLNTEAFF
>TRBJ2-5|TRBV6-6
CASSYPGTTTEQYF
>TRBJ1-5|TRBV27
CASRPRVYRDQPQHF
>TRBJ2-1|TRBV20-1
CSAIQGLDEQFF
>TRBJ2-6|TRBV28
CATSRDRMTGANVLTF
>TRBJ2-1|TRBV6-6
CASSQRGATYNEQFF
>TRBJ2-1|TRBV7-2
CASSSTSGAGNEQFF
>TRBJ1-6|TRBV9
CASSPDSGQGNSPLHF
>TRBJ1-2|TRBV11-1
CASSHQGDYGYTF
>TRBJ2-4|TRBV28
CASSLKKPGHEGVQYF
>TRBJ2-3|TRBV19
CASRPYGTSTSTDTQYF
>TRBJ2-2|TRBV28
CASSPDRSIGELFF
>TRBJ2-3|TRBV24-1
CATSDLPGTGRLETQYF
>TRBJ2-2|TRBV5-1
CASSPRTGTSNTGELFF
>TRBJ2-4|TRBV7-9
CASSTGQGGRLGIQYF